This passage covers 10 T cell receptor beta chains from one sample sequenced in a study of cytomegalovirus exposure and HLA in healthy donors. TCRdb's table, derived via immunoSEQ multiplex PCR, lists solely in-frame clones and lacks some. The sample shows about 140,000 clones, almost 85% of them seen only once. Material for sequencing was PBMCs. The receptors shown here come from a woman aged 25 to 39 in good health and CMV-seronegative.

This rearrangement joins TRBV4-3 to TRBJ2-1; TRBD2 matches at 8 bases. The CDR3 spans 16 residues. CDR1 LGHNA and CDR2 YSLEER come from the germline V gene. V was clipped by 0 bases and J by 9 bases; unmatched bases: 10. In nucleotides, the CDR3 is TGCGCCAGCAGCCAAGACCCGGGGGGGATTTCAGGTGAGCAGTTCTTC. Amino acid sequence: CASSQDPGGISGEQFF.

This rearrangement joins TRBV2 to TRBJ2-3; 7 bases are shared with TRBD2. The V segment lost 8 bases and the J segment 6 bases; nucleotides outside the gene matches: 14. Germline CDR1 is SNHLY and CDR2 is FYNNEI. This CDR3 has 15 residues. Written as DNA, the CDR3 is TGTGCCAGCCACAGAGGTAGCGGGCGGGGGGATACGCAGTATTTT. The encoded protein is CASHRGSGRGDTQYF.

The rearrangement links TRBV5-1 to TRBJ1-2; the match to TRBD1 covers 7 bases. V gave up 0 bases and J gave up 7 bases; unmatched junction bases: 6. The germline gives CDR1 SGHRS, CDR2 YFSETQ. This CDR3 is 14 amino acids long. The CDR3 nucleotides are TGCGCCAGCAGCTTGGCCGACAGGGTAACTGGCTACACCTTC. It is translated as CASSLADRVTGYTF.

This chain connects TRBV7-9 to TRBJ1-1; a possible D gene is TRBD1 (5 bases). V was clipped by 1 base and J by 5 bases, with 11 bases between them. Germline V gene lookup returns CDR1 SEHNR and CDR2 FQNEAQ (reference sequence). The CDR3 loop spans 14 amino acids. CDR3 DNA sequence: TGTGCCAGCAGCTTAGGCGGGGGGAAAACTGAAGCTTTCTTT. Amino acid sequence: CASSLGGGKTEAFF.

V and J are TRBV10-3 and TRBJ2-1; tentatively, D is TRBD2 (7 bases). The germline V gene has CDR1 ENHRY and CDR2 SYGVKD. Trimming shortened V by 10 bases and J by 4 bases, and 26 bases separated the two germline ends. The CDR3 is made up of 17 amino acids. The CDR3 spells CATRGGGGYKAYNEQFF. CDR3 DNA sequence: TGTGCCACCCGGGGAGGGGGGGGCTATAAGGCGTACAATGAGCAGTTCTTC.

V gene TRBV28 combines with J gene TRBJ1-5; D perhaps matches TRBD1 (6 bases). Trimming removed 4 bases at V and 5 bases at J, with 9 bases between. The CDR3 extends over 13 amino acids. CDR1 is MDHEN and CDR2 is SYDVKM in the germline V gene. CDR3 loop: CASSSQGYQPQHF. In DNA form, the CDR3 reads TGTGCCAGCAGTTCACAGGGTTATCAGCCCCAGCATTTT.

The gene calls are TRBV5-1 and TRBJ1-2; 8 nucleotides agree with TRBD1. The junction had 11 bases not matched to a gene; V was cut back by 0 bases and J by 7 bases. Germline V gives CDR1 SGHRS, CDR2 YFSETQ. CDR3 length: 16 residues. CDR3 protein: CASSLAGRGPYGGYTF. The DNA of the CDR3 is TGCGCCAGCAGCTTGGCCGGCAGGGGGCCTTACGGTGGCTACACCTTC.

This clone was found once. CDR3 in amino acids: CASSLVGAGTGELFF. Written as DNA, the CDR3 is TGTGCCAGCAGCTTAGTGGGGGCAGGCACCGGGGAGCTGTTTTTT. V and J are TRBV7-2 and TRBJ2-2; weak D call: TRBD1 (6 bases). V lost 1 base, J lost 4 bases, and 10 bases lay in between. Germline assignment: CDR1 SGHTA and CDR2 FQGNSA. The length of the CDR3 is 15 residues.

The chain is built from TRBV9 and TRBJ1-4, with D hard to call. The V end was cut by 1 base, the J end by 1 base, with 11 bases between. Germline V gene data show CDR1 as SGDLS and CDR2 as YYNGEE. This CDR3 spans 16 amino acids. CDR3 sequence reads: CASSVRGGGTNEKLFF. As DNA, the CDR3 is TGTGCCAGCAGCGTACGGGGAGGTGGAACTAATGAAAAACTGTTTTTT.

V gene TRBV5-4 combines with J gene TRBJ2-1; D possibly corresponds to TRBD2 (5 bases). Trimming cost V 5 bases and J 8 bases, with 17 bases left between them. Germline V gives CDR1 SGHNT, CDR2 YYREEE (reference sequence). This CDR3 is built from 14 residues. CDR3 in DNA: TGTGCCAGCAGGCCGGCGTCCGATAGCGATGAGCAGTTCTTC. This codes for CASRPASDSDEQFF.